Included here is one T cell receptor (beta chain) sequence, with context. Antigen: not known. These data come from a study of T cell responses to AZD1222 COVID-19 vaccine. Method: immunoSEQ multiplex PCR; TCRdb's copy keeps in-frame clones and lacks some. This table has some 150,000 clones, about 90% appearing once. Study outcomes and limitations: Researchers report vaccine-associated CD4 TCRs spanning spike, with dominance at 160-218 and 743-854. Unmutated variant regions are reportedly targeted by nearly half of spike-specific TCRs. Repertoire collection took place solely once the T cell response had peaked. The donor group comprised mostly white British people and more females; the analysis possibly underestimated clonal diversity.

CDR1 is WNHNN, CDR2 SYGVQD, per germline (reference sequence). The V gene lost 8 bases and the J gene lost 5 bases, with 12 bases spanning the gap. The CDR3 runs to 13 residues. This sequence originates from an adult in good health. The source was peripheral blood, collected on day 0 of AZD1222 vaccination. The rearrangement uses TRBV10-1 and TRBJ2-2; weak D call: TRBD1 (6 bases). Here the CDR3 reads CASQGWGTGELFF. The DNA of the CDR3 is TGCGCCAGCCAGGGGTGGGGGACCGGGGAGCTGTTTTTT.